This T cell receptor beta chain was profiled in a study of blood T cell repertoires in COVID-19. Study information: The United States, Italy and Spain supplied acute and convalescent COVID-19 samples. T cells, B-cell-depleted T cells, or PBMCs provided the cDNA or gDNA that served as material.

This CDR3 region has 12 residues. The V gene end was trimmed by 8 bases and the J gene end by 2 bases; junction bases not matched to a gene: 4. Germline V gene data show CDR1 as SQVTM and CDR2 as ANQGSEA. In the source study's methods: Researchers report that nucleated cell counts were estimated from reference gene primer amplification. TCRdb keeps only in-frame clones here, not all; method: immunoSEQ multiplex PCR. V and J calls and clone size are those listed in that table; D and trimming were worked out from the DNA. Among around 120,000 clones listed, approximately 87% were seen once. The sequence was obtained from a man between 65 and 85 years old who had recovered from COVID-19. The rearrangement links TRBV29-1 to TRBJ2-5; the match to TRBD1 covers 8 bases. Sequenced input: peripheral blood. CDR3 loop: CSITGGQETQYF. DNA of the CDR3: TGCAGCATCACAGGGGGGCAAGAGACCCAGTACTTC.